The 28 T cell receptor beta chains below all came from one sample that was sequenced in a study of blood T cell repertoires in COVID-19. Sequenced by immunoSEQ multiplex PCR; TCRdb stores in-frame clones only, minus some. The table records approximately 440,000 clones, less than 95% of them present only once. Sequenced sample: PBMCs or T cells enriched from blood (not recorded which). Receptor source: a man younger than 35 who had recovered from COVID-19.

The chain links TRBV5-5 to TRBJ2-5; TRBD2 might be the D (5 bases). Germline V gene lookup returns CDR1 SGHKS and CDR2 YYEKEE (reference sequence). V was cut by 0 bases and J by 1 base, with 10 bases left in between. The CDR3 has 15 amino acids. The CDR3 DNA sequence: TGTGCCAGCAGCTTGGCCGGGAATCGCCAAGAGACCCAGTACTTC. This codes for CASSLAGNRQETQYF.

The CDR3 spells CASSQGVREKLFF. CDR3 bases: TGTGCCAGCAGCCAAGGTGTTCGGGAAAAACTGTTTTTT. The rearrangement joins TRBV3-1 (or the pseudogene TRBV3-2) to TRBJ1-4, with D unclear. V lost 1 base, J lost 8 bases, and 8 bases lay in between. The CDR3 has 13 residues. CDR1 and CDR2 from the germline V gene are LGHDT and YNNKEL (reference sequence).

This chain uses TRBV15 with TRBJ1-1, with TRBD1 identical over 9 bases. V dropped 0 bases and J dropped 11; count of bases not matched to a gene: 13. Germline V gene data show CDR1 as LNHNV and CDR2 as YYDKDF (reference sequence). CDR3 length equals 16 residues. The CDR3 reads CATSRDRLQGAVKAFF. The CDR3 nucleotides are TGTGCCACCAGCAGAGATAGGTTACAGGGGGCCGTTAAGGCTTTCTTT.

The genes are TRBV4-1 and TRBJ1-4, with 7 bases aligning to TRBD1. CDR3 length: 17 amino acids. Germline trimming cut 3 bases from V and 7 bases from J; bases unmatched to any gene: 14. Germline V CDR1 and CDR2: MGHRA, YSYEKL. CDR3 amino acids: CASSQGPTGKLGEKLFF. The CDR3, as DNA: TGCGCCAGCAGCCAGGGACCGACAGGGAAGTTGGGTGAAAAACTGTTTTTT.

The DNA of the CDR3 is TGCAGTGCTAGTGTTACTGGCCAAGAGACCCAGTACTTC. Protein product: CSASVTGQETQYF. The chain uses TRBV20-1 and TRBJ2-5; D ambiguous. V was shortened by 3 bases and J by 1 base, with 9 bases between the two germline ends. CDR3 length: 13 amino acids. In germline, CDR1 is DFQATT, CDR2 SNEGSKA (reference sequence).

V gene TRBV3-1 (or the pseudogene TRBV3-2) combines with J gene TRBJ1-5; 11 positions agree with TRBD1. The germline CDR1 and CDR2 sequences are LGHDT and YNNKEL (reference sequence). The CDR3 spans 16 residues. The junction had 6 bases not matched to a gene; V was cut back by 1 base and J by 7 bases. The chain's CDR3 is CASSQAGTGGRQPQHF. CDR3 bases: TGTGCCAGCAGCCAAGCGGGGACAGGGGGACGACAGCCCCAGCATTTT.

The CDR3 reads CAISVAGDEQFF. CDR3 nucleotides: TGTGCCATCAGTGTTGCCGGGGATGAGCAGTTCTTC. The chain couples TRBV10-3 to TRBJ2-1; weak D call: TRBD2 (5 bases). The V end was cut by 4 bases, the J end by 8 bases, with 9 bases between. Per germline, CDR1 ENHRY and CDR2 SYGVKD. There are 12 residues in the CDR3.

This chain joins TRBV9 and TRBJ2-3; maybe TRBD1 (6 bases). This CDR3 region has 15 residues. V was cut by 4 bases and J by 0 bases, with 12 bases left in between. The germline V gene encodes CDR1 SGDLS and CDR2 YYNGEE. The CDR3: CASSPGVGSTDTQYF. CDR3 nucleotide sequence: TGTGCCAGCAGCCCAGGGGTCGGGAGCACAGATACGCAGTATTTT.

This clone was counted once. J is TRBJ1-5 and V is TRBV6-5, with 10 bases lining up with TRBD1. The CDR3 extends over 15 amino acids. The germline V gene encodes CDR1 MNHEY and CDR2 SVGAGI. With 6 bases clipped from V and 6 bases from J, the junction kept 8 bases outside the gene matches. CDR3 sequence: CASRRGQGLAQPQHF. The CDR3 coding sequence is TGTGCCAGCAGGAGGGGACAGGGGTTAGCTCAGCCCCAGCATTTT.

V gene TRBV27 combines with J gene TRBJ2-5, with D possibly being TRBD2 (5 bases). V was trimmed by 2 bases and J by 7 bases, leaving 14 bases between them. Germline loops: CDR1 MNHEY, CDR2 SMNVEV (reference sequence). CDR3 length equals 14 residues. DNA for the CDR3: TGTGCCAGCAGTTTAGAGGGAAGAGGAGGGACCCAGTACTTC. Translated: CASSLEGRGGTQYF.

This clone was seen a handful of times. This sequence joins TRBV12-3 or TRBV12-4 and TRBJ1-6; tentative D call: TRBD1 (5 bases). Trimming stripped 1 base from V and 10 bases from J, with 8 bases between. The CDR3 totals 13 residues. The CDR3, as DNA: TGTGCCAGCAGTTTAGAGGGGCAATCACCCCTCCACTTT. Its translation is CASSLEGQSPLHF.

The CDR3 spells CASRLGDREIYGYTF. The CDR3 DNA reads TGTGCAAGTCGCTTAGGGGACAGGGAGATCTATGGCTACACCTTC. The J gene is TRBJ1-2, the V gene TRBV12-2; no check of the table's D call, TRBD1, against the DNA was made. TRBV12-2 is a known pseudogene. This CDR3 has 15 amino acids.

This clone was found once. The same CDR3 is also encoded by other DNA sequences in this sample. This chain uses TRBV5-1 with TRBJ1-1; D perhaps matches TRBD1 (5 bases). V gave up 3 bases and J gave up 1 base, with 7 bases separating them. CDR3 size: 13 residues. Looked up from germline, CDR1 is SGHRS and CDR2 is YFSETQ. CDR3 in DNA: TGCGCCAGCAGCTCCGGACAGAACACTGAAGCTTTCTTT. This sequence encodes CASSSGQNTEAFF.

This clone was detected only a few times. The J gene is TRBJ2-6, the V gene TRBV10-3; D ambiguous. This CDR3 spans 14 amino acids. V shed 5 bases and J shed 3 bases, with 8 bases lying between them. Germline V gene sequence: CDR1 ENHRY, CDR2 SYGVKD. The CDR3 DNA follows: TGTGCCATCAGTCCCGGTGGTGGGGCCAACGTCCTGACTTTC. This codes for CAISPGGGANVLTF.

This chain links TRBV6-5 with TRBJ2-1, with 13 bases aligning to TRBD2. Losses at the gene ends were 6 bases for V and 8 bases for J; bases not matched to a gene: 7. The germline gives CDR1 MNHEY, CDR2 SVGAGI. The CDR3 is 15 amino acids. The CDR3 loop is CASSGGLAGVDEQFF. CDR3 bases: TGTGCCAGCAGCGGAGGACTAGCGGGAGTGGATGAGCAGTTCTTC.

The chain couples TRBV28 to TRBJ1-5; 10 nucleotides align to TRBD1. J gave up 4 bases and V 6 bases, and 6 bases lay outside the gene matches. The CDR3 runs to 15 residues. CDR1 and CDR2 from the germline V gene are MDHEN and SYDVKM. CDR3 bases: TGTGCCAGCAGGTCCACGGGACAGGGGAATCAGCCCCAGCATTTT. Its protein product is CASRSTGQGNQPQHF.

J is TRBJ1-3 and V is TRBV18; D may be TRBD1 (5 bases). Germline V lookup: CDR1 KGHSH, CDR2 LQKENI. The CDR3 is 15 residues long. With 1 base removed from V and 3 bases from J, the gap between germline ends came to 10 bases. As DNA, the CDR3 is TGTGCCAGCTCACCACGCCAGGGTGGTGGAAACACCATATATTTT. Translation: CASSPRQGGGNTIYF. Full variable domain (missing parts from reference TRBV18 and TRBJ1-3): NAGVMQNPRHLVRRRGQEARLRCSPMKGHSHVYWYRQLPEEGLKFMVYLQKENIIDESGMPKERFSAEFPKEGPSILRIQQVVRGDSAAYFCASSPRQGGGNTIYFGEGSWLTVV.

This clone was seen just once. The rearrangement uses TRBV28 and TRBJ1-1, with D perhaps TRBD1 (6 bases). From germline, CDR1 is MDHEN and CDR2 SYDVKM. The CDR3 length is 13 residues. The CDR3 DNA reads as TGTGCTGTCCGTGGACAGCCTAACACTGAAGCTTTCTTT. It yields the protein CAVRGQPNTEAFF.

V is TRBV6-4 and J is TRBJ2-5; no firm D call. Per the germline V gene, CDR1 is MRHNA and CDR2 is SNTAGT. V was shortened by 11 bases and J by 13 bases, with 14 bases between the two germline ends. CDR3 length equals 9 residues. CDR3 DNA sequence: TGTGCCGGCTCCTTCCCAGGGTACTTC. It encodes CAGSFPGYF.

The CDR3 DNA sequence: TGTGCCAGCTCACACCAGTCCGGGGAGCTGTTTTTT. Amino acids: CASSHQSGELFF. The chain links TRBV18 to TRBJ2-2; D ambiguous. The CDR3 covers 12 residues. V gave up 4 bases and J gave up 6 bases, with 6 bases separating them. Looked up from germline, CDR1 is KGHSH and CDR2 is LQKENI.

The J gene is TRBJ1-5, the V gene TRBV6-4; D gene unclear. Trimming took 3 bases from V and 0 from J, leaving 15 bases between them. The germline gives CDR1 MRHNA, CDR2 SNTAGT. This CDR3 contains 17 residues. CDR3 sequence reads: CASSEGRRNYSNQPQHF. In DNA, the CDR3 is TGTGCCAGCAGTGAAGGTCGAAGGAACTATAGCAATCAGCCCCAGCATTTT.

A word on this clone: Sequence at one end of the junction differs from germline and may be a read error. V gene TRBV6-1 combines with J gene TRBJ2-7; a possible D gene is TRBD2 (6 bases). CDR1 MNHNS and CDR2 SASEGT come from the germline V gene. This CDR3 is built from 14 residues. CDR3 in amino acids: CASREGGRRDEQYF. The DNA for the CDR3 is TGTGCCAGCAGGGAAGGAGGGAGGCGCGACGAGCAGTACTTC.

The rearrangement uses TRBV19 and TRBJ1-1, with D possibly matching TRBD1 (5 bases). Per the germline V gene, CDR1 is LNHDA and CDR2 is SQIVND (reference sequence). Trimming stripped 8 bases from V and 5 bases from J, with 15 bases between. This CDR3 region has 13 residues. The CDR3 reads CASRSGLMTEAFF. In DNA form, the CDR3 reads TGTGCCAGTCGGTCAGGGTTAATGACTGAAGCTTTCTTT. The full variable domain, rest sourced from reference TRBV19 and TRBJ1-1, is DGGITQSPKYLFRKEGQNVTLSCEQNLNHDAMYWYRQDPGQGLRLIYYSQIVNDFQKGDIAEGYSVSREKKESFPLTVTSAQKNPTAFYLCASRSGLMTEAFFGQGTRLTVV.

V and J are TRBV11-3 and TRBJ2-1; 8 nucleotides agree with TRBD2. This CDR3 region has 16 residues. Germline V gene data show CDR1 as SGHNT and CDR2 as YENEEA. V lost 1 base to trimming and J lost 6 bases; unmatched junction nucleotides: 8. The CDR3: CASSLVQAGDFNEQFF. The DNA for the CDR3 is TGTGCCAGCAGCTTAGTTCAAGCGGGGGACTTCAATGAGCAGTTCTTC.

In its sample, this clone was seen once. V usage is TRBV5-4 and J usage is TRBJ2-3; 8 bases match TRBD2. The V gene's germline CDR1 is SGHNT and CDR2 YYREEE (reference sequence). V gave up 4 bases and J gave up 6 bases; unmatched junction bases: 7. This CDR3 contains 14 residues. CDR3 residues: CASSRAGARDTQYF. CDR3 DNA sequence: TGTGCCAGCAGCCGAGCGGGGGCCCGGGATACGCAGTATTTT.

V is TRBV2 and J is TRBJ1-3; 7 bases line up with TRBD1. Germline trimming cut 8 bases from V and 8 bases from J; bases unmatched to any gene: 12. From germline, CDR1 is SNHLY and CDR2 FYNNEI. CDR3 size: 14 residues. In DNA form, the CDR3 reads TGTGCCAGCGCCCCAGGACAGGTTACCTACACCATATATTTT. Protein sequence: CASAPGQVTYTIYF.

This rearrangement joins TRBV29-1 to TRBJ1-2, with D perhaps TRBD1 (6 bases). CDR1 is SQVTM and CDR2 is ANQGSEA in the germline V gene. Trimming took 6 bases from V and 1 from J, leaving 12 bases between them. The CDR3 sequence is 13 residues long. The CDR3 nucleotides read TGCAGCGTAATGGACAGCTATAACTATGGCTACACCTTC. Protein product: CSVMDSYNYGYTF.

This chain uses TRBV5-4 with TRBJ2-1, with 7 bases aligning to TRBD1. The CDR3 runs to 14 residues. Looked up from germline, CDR1 is SGHNT and CDR2 is YYREEE (reference sequence). V shed 1 base and J 5 bases; nucleotides not matched to a gene: 3. In nucleotides, the CDR3 is TGTGCCAGCAGCTTGAAGGGGGCCCACAATGAGCAGTTCTTC. Translated: CASSLKGAHNEQFF.